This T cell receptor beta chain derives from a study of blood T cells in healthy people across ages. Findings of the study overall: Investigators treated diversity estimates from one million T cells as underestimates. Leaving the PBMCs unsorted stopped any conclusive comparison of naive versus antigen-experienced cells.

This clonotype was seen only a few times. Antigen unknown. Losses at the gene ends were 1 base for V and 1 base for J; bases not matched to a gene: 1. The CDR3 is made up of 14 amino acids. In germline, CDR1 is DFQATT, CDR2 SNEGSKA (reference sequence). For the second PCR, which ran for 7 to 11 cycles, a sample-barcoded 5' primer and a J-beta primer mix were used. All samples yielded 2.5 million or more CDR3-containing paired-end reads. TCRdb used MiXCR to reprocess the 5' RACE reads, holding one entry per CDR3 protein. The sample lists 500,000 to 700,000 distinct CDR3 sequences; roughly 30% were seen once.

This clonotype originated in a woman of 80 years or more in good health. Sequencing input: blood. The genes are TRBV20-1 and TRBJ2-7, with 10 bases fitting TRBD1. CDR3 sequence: CSARAGQGSYEQYF. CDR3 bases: TGCAGTGCTAGAGCGGGACAGGGGTCCTACGAGCAGTACTTC.